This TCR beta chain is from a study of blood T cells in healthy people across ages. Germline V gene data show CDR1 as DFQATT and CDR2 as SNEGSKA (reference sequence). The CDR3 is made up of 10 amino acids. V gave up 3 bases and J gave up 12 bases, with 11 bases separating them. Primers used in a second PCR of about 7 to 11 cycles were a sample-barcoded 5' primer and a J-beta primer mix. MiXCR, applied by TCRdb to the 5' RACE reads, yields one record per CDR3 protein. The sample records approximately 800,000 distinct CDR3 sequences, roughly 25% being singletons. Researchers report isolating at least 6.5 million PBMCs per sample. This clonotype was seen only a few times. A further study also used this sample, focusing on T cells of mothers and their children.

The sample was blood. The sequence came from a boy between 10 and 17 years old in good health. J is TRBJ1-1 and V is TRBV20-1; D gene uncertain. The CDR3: CSASTGSTFF. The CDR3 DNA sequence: TGCAGTGCTAGTACGGGCTCGACTTTCTTT.